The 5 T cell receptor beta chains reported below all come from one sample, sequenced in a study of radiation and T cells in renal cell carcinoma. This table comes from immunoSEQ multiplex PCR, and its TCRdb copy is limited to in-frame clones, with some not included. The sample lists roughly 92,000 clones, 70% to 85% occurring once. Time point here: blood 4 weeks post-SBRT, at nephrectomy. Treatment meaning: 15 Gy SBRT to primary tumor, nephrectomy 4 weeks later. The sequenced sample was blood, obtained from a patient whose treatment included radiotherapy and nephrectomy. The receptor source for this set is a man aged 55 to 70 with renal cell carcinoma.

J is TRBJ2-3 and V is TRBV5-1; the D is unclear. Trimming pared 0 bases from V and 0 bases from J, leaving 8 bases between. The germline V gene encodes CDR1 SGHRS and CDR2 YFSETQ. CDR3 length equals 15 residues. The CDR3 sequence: CASSLVAQSTDTQYF. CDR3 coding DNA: TGCGCCAGCAGCTTGGTAGCCCAGAGCACAGATACGCAGTATTTT.

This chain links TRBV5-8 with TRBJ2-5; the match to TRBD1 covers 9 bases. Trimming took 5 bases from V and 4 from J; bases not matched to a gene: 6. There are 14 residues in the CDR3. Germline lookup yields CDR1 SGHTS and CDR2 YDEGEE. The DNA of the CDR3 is TGTGCCAGCAGGATGACAGGGGGGTTAGAGACCCAGTACTTC. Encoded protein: CASRMTGGLETQYF. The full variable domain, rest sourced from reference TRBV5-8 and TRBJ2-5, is EAGVTQSPTHLIKTRGQQATLRCSPISGHTSVYWYQQALGLGLQFLLWYDEGEERNRGNFPPRFSGRQFPNYSSELNVNALELEDSALYLCASRMTGGLETQYFGPGTRLLVL.

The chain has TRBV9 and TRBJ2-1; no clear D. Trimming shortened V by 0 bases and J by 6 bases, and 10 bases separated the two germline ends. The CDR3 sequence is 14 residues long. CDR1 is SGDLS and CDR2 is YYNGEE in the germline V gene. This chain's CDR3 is CASSVAVPPNEQFF. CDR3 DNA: TGTGCCAGCAGCGTAGCTGTGCCCCCCAATGAGCAGTTCTTC.

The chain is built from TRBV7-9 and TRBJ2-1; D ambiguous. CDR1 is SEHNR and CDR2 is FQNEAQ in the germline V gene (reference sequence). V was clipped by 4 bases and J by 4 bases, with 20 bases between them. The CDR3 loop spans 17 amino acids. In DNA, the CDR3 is TGTGCCAGCAGCTCCACGAGGAGTTTTCCCTTTTACAATGAGCAGTTCTTC. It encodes CASSSTRSFPFYNEQFF.

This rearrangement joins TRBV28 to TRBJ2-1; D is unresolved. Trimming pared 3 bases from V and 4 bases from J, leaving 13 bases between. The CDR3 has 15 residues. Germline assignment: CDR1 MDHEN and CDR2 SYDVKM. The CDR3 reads CASSFERAGYNEQFF. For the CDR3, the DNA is TGTGCCAGCAGTTTTGAACGGGCCGGTTACAATGAGCAGTTCTTC.